This T cell receptor (beta chain) appears in the sequencing data of a study of human T cells and chemical hapten exposure. Regarding this clonotype: Germline and junction disagree at one end, which may indicate a read error.

From the RACE reads, TCRdb called clonotypes with MiXCR, one entry per CDR3 protein. The sample consists of about 270,000 distinct CDR3 sequences, just under 8% of them appearing once. Germline lookup yields CDR1 SGDLS and CDR2 YYNGEE. CDR3 length equals 15 residues. The time point was: pre-sensitization, week 0. This sample's treatment: therapeutic diphenylcyclopropenone sensitization with weekly scalp DPC. The rearrangement links TRBV9 to TRBJ1-4, with D possibly matching TRBD1 (5 bases). The receptor was derived from a man aged 18 to 30 with alopecia areata. Some clones in this sample may be carry-over from other donors' samples. Sequenced here: whole blood, sampled in connection with sensitization to the hapten diphenylcyclopropenone (DPC). The CDR3 reads CASNVNGGRNEKLFF. DNA for the CDR3: TGTGCCAGCAACGTAAATGGGGGGAGAAATGAAAAACTGTTTTTT. The full variable domain, with the rest looked up from reference TRBV9 and TRBJ1-4, is DSGVTQTPKHLITATGQRVTLRCSPRSGDLSVYWYQQSLDQGLQFLIQYYNGEERAKGNILERFSAQQFPDLHSELNLSSLELGDSALYFCASNVNGGRNEKLFFGSGTQLSVL.